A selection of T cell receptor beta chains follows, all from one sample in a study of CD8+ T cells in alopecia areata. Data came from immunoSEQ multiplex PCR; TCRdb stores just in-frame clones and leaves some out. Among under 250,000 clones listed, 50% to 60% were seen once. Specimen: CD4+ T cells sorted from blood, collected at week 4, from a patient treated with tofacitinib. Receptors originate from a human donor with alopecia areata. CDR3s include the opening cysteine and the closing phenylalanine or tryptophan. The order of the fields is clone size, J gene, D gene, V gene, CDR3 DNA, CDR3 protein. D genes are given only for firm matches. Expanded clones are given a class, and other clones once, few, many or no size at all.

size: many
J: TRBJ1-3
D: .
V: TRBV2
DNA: TGTGCCAGCAGTGAGGTTTCCGGAAACACCATATATTTT
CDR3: CASSEVSGNTIYF

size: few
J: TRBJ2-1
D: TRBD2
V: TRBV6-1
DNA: TGTGCCAGCAGTGCTACTAGCGGGGGGGCCCGGGAGCAGTTCTTC
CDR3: CASSATSGGAREQFF

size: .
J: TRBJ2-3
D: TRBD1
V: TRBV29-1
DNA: TGCAGCGTCAGACAGGGGGCAGATACGCAGTATTTT
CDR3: CSVRQGADTQYF

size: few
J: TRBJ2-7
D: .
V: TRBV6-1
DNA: TGTGCCAGCAGTGAAGCCGTGGGGATCCCTTACGAGCAGTACTTC
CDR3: CASSEAVGIPYEQYF

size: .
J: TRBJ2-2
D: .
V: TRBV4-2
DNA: TGTGCCAGCAGCCAAGATCGGGCCAACACCGGGGAGCTGTTTTTT
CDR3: CASSQDRANTGELFF

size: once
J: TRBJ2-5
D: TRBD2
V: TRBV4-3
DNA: TGCGCCAGCAGTAGAGGACTAGCCGTAGAGACCCAGTACTTC
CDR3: CASSRGLAVETQYF

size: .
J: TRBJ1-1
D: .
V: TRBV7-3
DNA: TGTGCCAGCAGCCCAGGGGTCCCCACTGAAGCTTTCTTT
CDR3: CASSPGVPTEAFF

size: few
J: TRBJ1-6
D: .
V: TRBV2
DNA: TGTGCCACCGCCGGGACGGATAATTCACCCCTCCACTTT
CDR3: CATAGTDNSPLHF

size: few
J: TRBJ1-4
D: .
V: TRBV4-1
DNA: TGCGCCAGCAGCCAAGATCCATCTACACCGGCGGAAAAACTGTTTTTT
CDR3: CASSQDPSTPAEKLFF

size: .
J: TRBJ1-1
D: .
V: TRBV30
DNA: TGTGCGACCGGGGGACCTTACACGGGGGCTTTCTTT
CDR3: CATGGPYTGAFF